Listed below are T cell receptor beta chains from one sample, sequenced in a study of radiation and T cells in renal cell carcinoma. Here immunoSEQ multiplex PCR was the method, and the copy in TCRdb shows in-frame clones only, minus some. The table lists 18,000 or so clones, around three fifths of them singletons. Sequencing used tumor tissue, obtained from a patient whose treatment was nephrectomy without radiotherapy. These receptors came from a man aged 45-60 years with renal cell carcinoma. Both conserved end residues are part of each CDR3. A D gene is named only where the DNA matches it firmly. Clone size, where shown, is once, few, many, or a class for clones that have expanded.

D | size | J | V | CDR3 | DNA
NA | few | TRBJ1-5 | TRBV6-5 | CASSYSFGSGQPQHF | TGTGCCAGCAGTTACTCGTTTGGGTCGGGTCAGCCCCAGCATTTT
NA | NA | TRBJ1-5 | TRBV7-3 | CASSLGPNQPQHF | TGTGCCAGCAGCTTAGGGCCCAATCAGCCCCAGCATTTT
NA | NA | TRBJ2-7 | TRBV5-4 | CASSLGLGTYEQYF | TGTGCCAGCAGCTTGGGCCTCGGCACCTACGAGCAGTACTTC
NA | few | TRBJ2-5 | TRBV11-2 | CALAKVGAMGETQYF | TGTGCCTTGGCCAAAGTGGGCGCAATGGGAGAGACCCAGTACTTC
TRBD1 | few | TRBJ2-2 | TRBV6-6 | CATCTAGQGITGELFF | TGTGCCACCTGTACTGCCGGACAGGGGATTACCGGGGAGCTGTTTTTT
NA | NA | TRBJ2-5 | TRBV29-1 | CSGRTDQETQYF | TGCAGCGGTCGGACAGACCAAGAGACCCAGTACTTC
TRBD1 | NA | TRBJ2-7 | TRBV5-5 | CASSHGQALSYEQYF | TGTGCCAGCAGCCATGGACAGGCGCTCTCCTACGAGCAGTACTTC
TRBD1 | NA | TRBJ1-1 | TRBV11-3 | CASSLGGGYTEAFF | TGTGCCAGCAGCTTAGGAGGGGGCTACACTGAAGCTTTCTTT
NA | NA | TRBJ1-1 | TRBV19 | CASSIDNLQGRITEAFF | TGTGCCAGTAGTATAGATAATCTACAGGGTAGGATCACTGAAGCTTTCTTT
NA | NA | TRBJ2-2 | TRBV19 | CASSRGLEKGDGELFF | TGTGCCAGTAGTCGGGGGCTAGAAAAGGGTGACGGGGAGCTGTTTTTT
TRBD1 | few | TRBJ2-7 | TRBV7-8 | CASSLFPGQATYEQYF | TGTGCCAGCAGCTTGTTCCCCGGACAGGCCACCTACGAGCAGTACTTC
TRBD1 | NA | TRBJ2-1 | TRBV6-7 | CASSYHRGRQFF | TGTGCCAGCAGTTACCACAGGGGACGGCAGTTCTTC
NA | NA | TRBJ1-1 | TRBV28 | CASSPPTGNTEAFF | TGTGCCAGCAGTCCTCCGACAGGGAACACTGAAGCTTTCTTT
NA | once | TRBJ2-3 | TRBV12-5 | CASGFGGSTDTQYF | TGTGCTAGTGGTTTCGGGGGAAGCACAGATACGCAGTATTTT
NA | once | TRBJ2-3 | TRBV30 | CAWSTRRADTQYF | TGTGCCTGGAGTACCCGGCGGGCAGATACGCAGTATTTT
NA | NA | TRBJ2-3 | TRBV30 | CAWGLRTDTQYF | TGTGCCTGGGGACTTCGCACAGATACGCAGTATTTT
NA | NA | TRBJ1-6 | TRBV19 | CASRLNRVDNSPLHF | TGTGCCAGTAGGCTGAACAGGGTAGATAATTCACCCCTCCACTTT
NA | NA | TRBJ1-1 | TRBV4-3 | CASSQDRIGIMNTEAFF | TGCGCCAGCAGCCAAGATCGGATAGGGATAATGAACACTGAAGCTTTCTTT
NA | many | TRBJ1-5 | TRBV7-7 | CASSPHHSYSNQPQHF | TGTGCTAGCAGCCCCCACCACAGCTATAGCAATCAGCCCCAGCATTTT
TRBD2 | NA | TRBJ2-1 | TRBV6-5 | CASSYSPSGFYNEQFF | TGTGCCAGCAGTTACTCGCCTAGCGGGTTCTACAATGAGCAGTTCTTC
NA | NA | TRBJ2-1 | TRBV15 | CATSRGGAANEQFF | TGTGCCACCAGCCGAGGGGGGGCGGCTAATGAGCAGTTCTTC
TRBD1 | many | TRBJ1-2 | TRBV19 | CASSRGQGNGYTF | TGTGCCAGTAGCCGGGGACAGGGGAATGGCTACACCTTC
NA | NA | TRBJ2-3 | TRBV7-3 | CASSLRLGTGTDTQYF | TGTGCCAGCAGCTTAAGACTGGGGACGGGCACAGATACGCAGTATTTT
NA | few | TRBJ1-1 | TRBV4-3 | CASSQDWGSPEAFF | TGCGCCAGCAGCCAAGATTGGGGGTCCCCTGAAGCTTTCTTT
TRBD2 | few | TRBJ2-2 | TRBV7-8 | CASSLGTRNTGELFF | TGTGCCAGCAGCTTAGGGACTAGAAACACCGGGGAGCTGTTTTTT
TRBD1 | NA | TRBJ1-3 | TRBV5-6 | CASSRTGDRDPSGNTIYF | TGTGCCAGCAGTCGCACAGGGGACAGGGACCCCTCTGGAAACACCATATATTTT
NA | NA | TRBJ2-3 | TRBV2 | CASSEQVTDTQYF | TGTGCCAGCAGTGAACAGGTTACAGATACGCAGTATTTT
TRBD1 | few | TRBJ1-2 | TRBV6-4 | CASRPFGGQGSYTF | TGTGCCAGCAGACCCTTTGGCGGACAGGGAAGCTACACCTTC
TRBD1 | NA | TRBJ1-2 | TRBV27 | CASSRQGMNYGYTF | TGTGCCAGCAGCCGACAGGGTATGAACTATGGCTACACCTTC
TRBD1 | NA | TRBJ2-7 | TRBV2 | CASSAGTETYEQYF | TGTGCCAGCAGTGCCGGGACAGAGACCTACGAGCAGTACTTC
NA | few | TRBJ2-6 | TRBV27 | CASSLHPSGANVLTF | TGTGCCAGCAGTCTCCACCCCTCTGGGGCCAACGTCCTGACTTTC
NA | NA | TRBJ2-7 | TRBV5-6 | CASSPRVGEQYF | TGTGCCAGCAGCCCTAGAGTAGGCGAGCAGTACTTC
TRBD1 | NA | TRBJ2-1 | TRBV19 | CASSVGTGLYNEQFF | TGTGCCAGTAGTGTAGGGACAGGTTTATACAATGAGCAGTTCTTC
NA | once | TRBJ2-5 | TRBV29-1 | CSSTRTQETQYF | TGCAGCTCGACCAGGACACAAGAGACCCAGTACTTC
NA | NA | TRBJ1-2 | TRBV29-1 | CSVEAIDYYGYTF | TGCAGCGTTGAAGCTATAGACTACTATGGCTACACCTTC
NA | NA | TRBJ1-6 | TRBV7-9 | CASSLGGNSPLHF | TGTGCCAGCAGCTTAGGGGGCAATTCACCCCTCCACTTT
TRBD2 | NA | TRBJ2-1 | TRBV5-4 | CASSLGLAGRNEQFF | TGTGCCAGCAGCTTGGGACTAGCGGGAAGGAATGAGCAGTTCTTC
NA | few | TRBJ1-4 | TRBV5-1 | CASSSGPLAYEKLFF | TGCGCCAGCAGCTCGGGGCCCCTTGCATATGAAAAACTGTTTTTT
TRBD1 | NA | TRBJ2-5 | TRBV5-1 | CASSLARGQETQYF | TGCGCCAGCAGCTTGGCCAGGGGGCAAGAGACCCAGTACTTC
NA | NA | TRBJ1-1 | TRBV25-1 | CASRRGGGSTEAFF | TGTGCCAGCAGGAGGGGGGGCGGGAGCACTGAAGCTTTCTTT
TRBD1 | many | TRBJ1-5 | TRBV6-6 | CASSLDRGAQPQHF | TGTGCCAGCAGCCTTGACAGGGGAGCTCAGCCCCAGCATTTT
NA | NA | TRBJ2-7 | TRBV6-6 | CASSLGSIYEQYF | TGTGCCAGCAGCCTCGGGAGCATCTACGAGCAGTACTTC
NA | NA | TRBJ1-1 | TRBV6-6 | CASSGGGNEAFF | TGTGCCAGCTCGGGGGGGGGCAACGAAGCTTTCTTT
TRBD2 | NA | TRBJ2-3 | TRBV9 | CASSVALAGGLDTQYF | TGTGCCAGCAGCGTAGCACTAGCGGGGGGCCTAGATACGCAGTATTTT
NA | NA | TRBJ1-3 | TRBV9 | CASSARPDASVDTIYF | TGTGCCAGCAGCGCTCGCCCCGATGCCTCGGTGGACACCATATATTTT
TRBD1 | once | TRBJ1-5 | TRBV2 | CASSGLRQGVHNQPQHF | TGTGCCAGCAGTGGACTTCGACAGGGGGTACACAATCAGCCCCAGCATTTT
NA | few | TRBJ1-1 | TRBV29-1 | CSPGQGREAFF | TGCAGCCCCGGGCAGGGCAGAGAAGCTTTCTTT
NA | NA | TRBJ1-5 | TRBV12-5 | CASGLVKAGESQPQHF | TGTGCTAGTGGTTTGGTAAAGGCCGGGGAGTCTCAGCCCCAGCATTTT
NA | NA | TRBJ2-2 | TRBV4-2 | CASSQDQRGVVYTGELFF | TGTGCCAGCAGCCAAGACCAACGAGGGGTCGTGTACACCGGGGAGCTGTTTTTT
NA | NA | TRBJ1-6 | TRBV4-2 | CASSQDWAADNSPLHF | TGTGCCAGCAGCCAAGATTGGGCAGCAGATAATTCACCCCTCCACTTT
TRBD1 | few | TRBJ2-7 | TRBV28 | CASTSPGTARRYEQYF | TGTGCCAGCACCTCGCCGGGGACAGCCCGGCGATACGAGCAGTACTTC
TRBD1 | NA | TRBJ2-6 | TRBV5-1 | CASSLAGTASLGANVLTF | TGCGCCAGCAGCTTGGCCGGGACAGCATCCTTAGGGGCCAACGTCCTGACTTTC